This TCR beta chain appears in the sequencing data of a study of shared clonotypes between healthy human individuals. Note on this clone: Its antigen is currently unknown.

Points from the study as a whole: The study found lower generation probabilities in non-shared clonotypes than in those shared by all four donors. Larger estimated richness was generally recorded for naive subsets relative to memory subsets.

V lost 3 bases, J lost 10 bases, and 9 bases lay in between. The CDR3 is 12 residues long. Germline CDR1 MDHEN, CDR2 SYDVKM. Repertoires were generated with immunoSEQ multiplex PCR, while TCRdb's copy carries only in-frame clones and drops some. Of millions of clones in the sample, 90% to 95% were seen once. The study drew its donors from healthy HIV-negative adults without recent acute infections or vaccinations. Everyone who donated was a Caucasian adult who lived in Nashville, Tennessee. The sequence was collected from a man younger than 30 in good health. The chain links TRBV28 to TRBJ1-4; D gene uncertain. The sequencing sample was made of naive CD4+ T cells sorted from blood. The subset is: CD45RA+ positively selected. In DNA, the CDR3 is TGTGCCAGCAGTTTTCGGCTGGGAAAACTGTTTTTT. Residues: CASSFRLGKLFF.